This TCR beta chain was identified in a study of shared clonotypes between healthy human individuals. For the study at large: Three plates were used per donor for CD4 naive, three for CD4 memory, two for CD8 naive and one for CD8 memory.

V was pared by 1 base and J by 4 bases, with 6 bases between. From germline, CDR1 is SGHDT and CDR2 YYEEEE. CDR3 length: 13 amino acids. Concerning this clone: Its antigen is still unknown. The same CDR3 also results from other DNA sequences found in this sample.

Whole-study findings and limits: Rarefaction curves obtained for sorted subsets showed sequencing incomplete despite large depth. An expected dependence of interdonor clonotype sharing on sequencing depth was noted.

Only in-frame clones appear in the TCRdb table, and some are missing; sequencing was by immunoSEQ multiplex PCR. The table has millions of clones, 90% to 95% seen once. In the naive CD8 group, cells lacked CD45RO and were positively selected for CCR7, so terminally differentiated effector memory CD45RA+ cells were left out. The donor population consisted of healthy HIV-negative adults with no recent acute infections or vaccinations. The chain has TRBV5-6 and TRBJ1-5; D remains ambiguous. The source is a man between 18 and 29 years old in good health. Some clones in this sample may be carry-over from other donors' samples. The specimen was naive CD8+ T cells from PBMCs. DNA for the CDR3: TGTGCCAGCAGCTTGATAGGGAATCAGCCCCAGCATTTT. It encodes CASSLIGNQPQHF.